This TCR beta chain was identified in a study of shared clonotypes between healthy human individuals. Terminally differentiated effector memory CD45RA+ cells were left out of the naive CD8 fraction, which was CD45RO-negative and positively selected for CCR7. The repertoire was sequenced with immunoSEQ multiplex PCR; TCRdb's copy has only in-frame clones and lacks some. Of some 1,900,000 clones in the sample, about 95% were seen once. V lost 0 bases to trimming and J lost 4 bases; unmatched junction nucleotides: 11. Germline-derived CDR1 and CDR2 are SGHAT and FQNNGV. This CDR3 comprises 18 residues. The receptor was isolated from a man aged 18 to 35 in good health. The sequenced sample consisted of naive CD8+ T cells sorted from blood. The V call is TRBV11-2, the J call TRBJ2-1, with TRBD2 identical over 8 bases. In DNA form, the CDR3 reads TGTGCCAGCAGCTTAGACACGCTAGCAGCGGGGGTTTACAATGAGCAGTTCTTC. This encodes CASSLDTLAAGVYNEQFF.